This T cell receptor beta chain was identified during a study of shared clonotypes between healthy human individuals. About the research overall: For every donor, three CD4 naive, three CD4 memory, two CD8 naive and one CD8 memory plates were used.

This table comes from immunoSEQ multiplex PCR, and its TCRdb copy is limited to in-frame clones, with some not included. The sample lists roughly 2 million clones; about 95% were seen once. Naive-designated CD8 cells lacked CD45RO, were positively enriched for CCR7, and omitted terminally differentiated effector memory CD45RA+ cells. Trimming took 4 bases from V and 4 from J; bases not matched to a gene: 8. In germline, CDR1 is GTSNPN, CDR2 SVGIG (reference sequence). The CDR3 extends over 15 amino acids. Input material: naive CD8+ T cells sorted from blood. The sequence was obtained from a man between 18 and 29 years old in good health. The gene calls are TRBV30 and TRBJ2-1, with 9 positions matching TRBD1. The CDR3 nucleotides read TGTGCCTGGACCGGAACAGGGGGCGCTTACAATGAGCAGTTCTTC. Protein sequence: CAWTGTGGAYNEQFF.